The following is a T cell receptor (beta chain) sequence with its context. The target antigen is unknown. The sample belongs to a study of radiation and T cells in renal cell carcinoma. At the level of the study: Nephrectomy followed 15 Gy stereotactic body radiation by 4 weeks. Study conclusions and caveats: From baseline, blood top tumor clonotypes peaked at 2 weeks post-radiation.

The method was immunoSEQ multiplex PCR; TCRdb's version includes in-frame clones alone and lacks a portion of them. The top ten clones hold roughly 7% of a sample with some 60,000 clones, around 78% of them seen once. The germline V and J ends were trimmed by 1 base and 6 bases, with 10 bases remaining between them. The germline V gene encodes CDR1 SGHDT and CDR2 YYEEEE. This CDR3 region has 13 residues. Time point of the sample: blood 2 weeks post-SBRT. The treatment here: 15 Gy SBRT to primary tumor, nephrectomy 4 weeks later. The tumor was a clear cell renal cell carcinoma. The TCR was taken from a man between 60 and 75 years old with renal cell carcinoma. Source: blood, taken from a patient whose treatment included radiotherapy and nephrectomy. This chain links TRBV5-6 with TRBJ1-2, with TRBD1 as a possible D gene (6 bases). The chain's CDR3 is CASSLWRGDGYTF. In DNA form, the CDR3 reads TGTGCCAGCAGCTTGTGGAGGGGGGATGGCTACACCTTC.